This TCR beta chain emerged from a study of identical twins. The V gene's germline CDR1 is WSHSY and CDR2 SAAADI. CDR3 length equals 18 residues. TCRdb reprocessed the 5' RACE reads via MiXCR and lists one record per CDR3 protein. Found here are just over 500,000 distinct CDR3 sequences, less than 25% of them singletons; the top ten hold around 0.9%. In its sample, this clonotype was seen a few times. A junction end diverges from the germline sequence, so it may reflect a read error. These data also formed part of another study, on T cells expressing NK-cell markers. That paper notes: The study drew TCR beta repertoires from sorted CD3+CD56+NKG2C+, CD3+CD56+NKG2C- and CD3+CD56-NKG2C+ T cells. HCMV seropositivity characterized seven of the eight sequenced donors, and seronegativity one.

The source material was CD4+ T cells sorted from blood. This sequence was found in a woman under 30 in good health. The rearrangement links TRBV10-2 to TRBJ2-7; TRBD1 matches 9 bases. The DNA for the CDR3 is TGCGCCAGCAGGGACGGAGGGTTACGGGACAGGGTCTCCCACGAGCAGTACTTC. This translates into CASRDGGLRDRVSHEQYF.